The clone carrying this T cell receptor beta chain was observed many times. Its antigen is undetermined. This entry comes from a study of T-cell memory formation after mild COVID-19. Study-level information: TCR clustering was largely donor specific. Study-level results: Pre-infection memory already had some responding clones, implying cross-reactive memory joined.

Germline-derived CDR1 and CDR2 are SGHRS and YFSETQ. V gave up 7 bases and J gave up 10 bases, with 15 bases separating them. This CDR3 is 12 amino acids long. A single record per CDR3 protein comes from TCRdb applying MiXCR to the 5' RACE reads. The data hold about 540,000 distinct CDR3 sequences, with about a fifth observed a single time. Sequenced input: PBMCs or a T cell subset sorted from them (not recorded which). The rearrangement uses TRBV5-1 and TRBJ2-1, with D possibly being TRBD2 (6 bases). This sequence was found in an adult woman who had mild COVID-19 (a few samples of this study predate the infection). Cell type and time point are not known. CDR3 residues: CASSSLSGEQFF. In DNA, the CDR3 is TGCGCCAGCTCCTCGCTGAGCGGGGAGCAGTTCTTC. Using reference TRBV5-1 and TRBJ2-1 for the parts outside the CDR3, the full variable domain is KAGVTQTPRYLIKTRGQQVTLSCSPISGHRSVSWYQQTPGQGLQFLFEYFSETQRNKGNFPGRFSGRQFSNSRSEMNVSTLELGDSALYLCASSSLSGEQFFGPGTRLTVL.